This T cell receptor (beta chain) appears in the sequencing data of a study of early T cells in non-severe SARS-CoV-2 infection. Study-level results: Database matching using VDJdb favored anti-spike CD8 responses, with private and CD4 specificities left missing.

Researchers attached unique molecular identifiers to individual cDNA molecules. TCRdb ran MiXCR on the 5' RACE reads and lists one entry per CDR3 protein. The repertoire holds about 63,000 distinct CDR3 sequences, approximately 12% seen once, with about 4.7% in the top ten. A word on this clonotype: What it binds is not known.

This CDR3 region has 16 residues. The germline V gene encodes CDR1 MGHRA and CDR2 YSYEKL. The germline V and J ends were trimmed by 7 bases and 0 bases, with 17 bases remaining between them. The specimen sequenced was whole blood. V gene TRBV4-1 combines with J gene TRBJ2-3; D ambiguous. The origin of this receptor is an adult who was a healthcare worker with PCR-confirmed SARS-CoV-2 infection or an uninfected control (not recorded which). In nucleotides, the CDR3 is TGCGCCAGCACCCCCCAGGCAGAGGATAGCACAGATACGCAGTATTTT. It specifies CASTPQAEDSTDTQYF.